The T cell receptor beta chain under discussion was sequenced for a study of blood T cell repertoires in COVID-19. This table comes from immunoSEQ multiplex PCR, and its TCRdb copy is limited to in-frame clones, with some not included. This table holds about 160,000 clones, roughly 90% found once. The length of the CDR3 is 15 residues. Germline trimming cut 7 bases from V and 2 bases from J; bases unmatched to any gene: 10. Germline V lookup: CDR1 LNHDA, CDR2 SQIVND (reference sequence). V and J are TRBV19 and TRBJ2-7; the match to TRBD2 covers 8 bases. The source of this sequence is a man in his 60s with active or convalescent COVID-19. Source material: peripheral blood. The CDR3, as DNA: TGTGCCAGTAACCCTGGACTAGCAGCTCCCTACGAGCAGTACTTC. It translates to CASNPGLAAPYEQYF.